This T cell receptor beta chain was sequenced in a study of post-analysis software for immune sequencing data (dated by TCRdb to between 2015 and 2017). A note on the overall study: Recorded disease courses included relapsing-remitting, secondary progressive and progressive-relapsing multiple sclerosis, with some patients lacking subtype annotation. Patient repertoires were compared against about a dozen previously published healthy control repertoires from donors aged roughly 6 to 28 years. A subset of samples was prepared in parallel using single-end sample barcoding, then pooled and co-amplified after Illumina adapter ligation. What the work shows at the level of the full study, not this receptor alone: Patients showed significantly higher frequencies than controls for about 5 TRBV segments, among them TRBV5-6, TRBV5-1 and TRBV20-1. Normalized Chao1 diversity was significantly lower in multiple sclerosis patients than controls, suggesting substantial peripheral T-cell clonal expansion. Direct clustering with F measure revealed strong co-clustering of samples prepared in the same batch, which led to a batch-effect correction. The control group was slightly older than the multiple sclerosis patient group.

In its sample, this clonotype was seen a few times. Its antigen is currently not known. Per-base quality was not reported, and no clone a single base away is much larger than it. TCR beta repertoires were profiled from peripheral blood of over 10 young patients with multiple sclerosis to demonstrate the VDJtools post-analysis software. The multiple sclerosis patients were children and adolescents ranging in age from roughly 6 to 15 years. The CDR3 has 14 amino acids, counting the end cysteine and phenylalanine. Only the CDR3 DNA stays, 42 bases, in frame from base 1. From V the trimming removes 3 bases and from J it removes 8 bases, while the gene matches leave 4 bases of the junction unaccounted for. According to the germline V gene (reference sequence), CDR1 reads DFQATT and CDR2 reads SNEGSKA. Library creation used PCR. The instrument given in TCRdb is Illumina HiSeq 2500. To reduce PCR and sequencing biases, unique molecular identifiers were built into the TCR beta cDNA libraries. Every 1 to 10 million input T cells yielded roughly 500,000 cDNA molecules, meaning each molecule approximated one T cell. The same protocol used for the earlier healthy control dataset was applied to prepare and sequence the patient libraries. Samples belonging to the same batch were prepared together, multiplexed and sequenced on a shared HiSeq lane. The authors' analysis ran thus. MIGEC was used to process the raw barcoded reads, and molecular identifier groups with only a single read were discarded before consensus assembly and CDR3 extraction. VDJtools was used for post-analysis of the clonotype tables, and diversity was normalized by down-sampling every dataset to the size of the smallest sample. Repertoire overlap clustering matched CDR3 amino acid but not nucleotide sequences to correct batch-related cross-sample contamination. TCRdb ran its own pipeline on the public reads, namely fastp trimming at Q25 and MiXCR clone calling, and kept in-frame beta chains. All rows with the same CDR3 protein become a single entry with the most common DNA and genes. These V and J calls originate from TCRdb's pipeline instead of the authors' own analysis. Within this sample are a few hundred thousand distinct CDR3 sequences, with around 36% of them counted one time only. The biggest ten clones account for roughly 6% of the sample.

Recombination joined TRBV20-1 with TRBJ2-1; a stretch of 13 junction bases matches TRBD2. The clonotype was recovered from a girl under 18 with multiple sclerosis. The sequenced material came from blood. The DNA reads TGCAGTGCTAGGGGACTAGCGGGGACCTATGAGCAGTTCTTC. Its amino acids are CSARGLAGTYEQFF.